This entry describes one T cell receptor beta chain. A multiplex PCR was run with 60 Vbeta primers and 13 Jbeta primers. This table comes from immunoSEQ multiplex PCR, and its TCRdb copy is limited to in-frame clones, with some not included. Of under 90,000 clones in the sample, less than 80% were seen once. These data originate in a study of cytomegalovirus exposure and HLA in healthy donors. The CDR3 sequence is 13 residues long. The germline V and J ends were trimmed by 4 bases and 9 bases, with 16 bases remaining between them. From germline, CDR1 is MDHEN and CDR2 SYDVKM. Sequenced material: PBMCs. The gene calls are TRBV28 and TRBJ2-7; a weak D match, TRBD1 (6 bases). This receptor was identified in a man aged 40-50 years in good health and CMV-seropositive. In DNA form, the CDR3 reads TGTGCCAGCAGTTCGACAGGTCTGGGCGGGCAGTACTTC. Its protein is CASSSTGLGGQYF.